The T cell receptor beta chain described here comes from a study of T-cell memory formation after mild COVID-19. Overall study findings and caveats: Second-wave clones peaking on day 37 lacked confirmed SARS-CoV-2 specificity.

TCRdb reprocessed the 5' RACE reads via MiXCR and lists one record per CDR3 protein. The profile shows over 350,000 distinct CDR3 sequences, around 24% of them singletons. V trimming: 4 bases; J trimming: 5 bases; junction bases outside the gene matches: 7. This CDR3 contains 16 residues. Per germline, CDR1 SGDLS and CDR2 YYNGEE. Regarding this clonotype: The antigen is unknown.

This chain connects TRBV9 to TRBJ2-1; TRBD2 agrees at 12 bases. The receptor's source is an adult woman who had mild COVID-19 (a few samples of this study predate the infection). Cell type and time point are not known. Material for sequencing was PBMCs or a T cell subset sorted from them (not recorded which). The CDR3, as DNA: TGTGCCAGCAGCTTGTGGGCTAGCGGGAGGGACAATGAGCAGTTCTTC. This translates into CASSLWASGRDNEQFF.